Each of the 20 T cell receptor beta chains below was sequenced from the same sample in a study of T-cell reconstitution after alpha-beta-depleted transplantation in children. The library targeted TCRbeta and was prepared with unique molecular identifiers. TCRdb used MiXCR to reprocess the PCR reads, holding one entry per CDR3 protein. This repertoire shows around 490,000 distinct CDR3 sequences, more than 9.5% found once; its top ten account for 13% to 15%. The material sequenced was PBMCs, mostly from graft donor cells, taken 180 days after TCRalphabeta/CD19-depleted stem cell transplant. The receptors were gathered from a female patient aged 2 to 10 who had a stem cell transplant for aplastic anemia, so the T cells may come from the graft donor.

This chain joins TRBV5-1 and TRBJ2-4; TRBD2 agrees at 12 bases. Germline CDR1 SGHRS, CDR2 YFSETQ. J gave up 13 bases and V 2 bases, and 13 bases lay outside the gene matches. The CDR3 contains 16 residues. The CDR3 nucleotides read TGCGCCAGCAGCTTCAACCTCCGACTAGCGGGAGCACCCCAGTACTTC. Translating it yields CASSFNLRLAGAPQYF.

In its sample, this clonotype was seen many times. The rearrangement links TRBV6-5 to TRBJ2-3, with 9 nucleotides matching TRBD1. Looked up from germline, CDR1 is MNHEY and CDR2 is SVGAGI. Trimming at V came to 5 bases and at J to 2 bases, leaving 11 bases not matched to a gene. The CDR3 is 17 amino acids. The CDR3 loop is CASSPNRGPRDTDTQYF. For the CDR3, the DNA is TGTGCCAGCAGTCCGAACAGGGGGCCGCGGGACACAGATACGCAGTATTTT.

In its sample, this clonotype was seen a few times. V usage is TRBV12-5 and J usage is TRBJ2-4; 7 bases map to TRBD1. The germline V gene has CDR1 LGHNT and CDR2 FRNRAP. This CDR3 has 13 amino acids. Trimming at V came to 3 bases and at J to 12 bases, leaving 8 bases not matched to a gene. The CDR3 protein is CASGFDREFTQYF. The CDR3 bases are TGTGCTAGTGGTTTTGACAGGGAATTTACTCAGTACTTC.

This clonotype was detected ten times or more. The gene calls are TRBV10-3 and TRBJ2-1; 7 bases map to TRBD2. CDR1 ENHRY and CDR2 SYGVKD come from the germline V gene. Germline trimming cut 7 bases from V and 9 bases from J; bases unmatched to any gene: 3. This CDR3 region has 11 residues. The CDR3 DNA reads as TGTGCCATCACCCCGGGGGGTGAGCAGTTCTTC. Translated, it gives CAITPGGEQFF.

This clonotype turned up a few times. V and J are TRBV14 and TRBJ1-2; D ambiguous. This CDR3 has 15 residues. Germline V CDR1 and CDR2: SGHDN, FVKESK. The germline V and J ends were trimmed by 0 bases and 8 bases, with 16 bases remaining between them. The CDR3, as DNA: TGTGCCAGCAGCCAAGAGTTCCGATCTGGCGGAGGCTACACCTTC. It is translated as CASSQEFRSGGGYTF. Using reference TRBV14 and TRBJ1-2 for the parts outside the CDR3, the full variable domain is EAGVTQFPSHSVIEKGQTVTLRCDPISGHDNLYWYRRVMGKEIKFLLHFVKESKQDESGMPNNRFLAERTGGTYSTLKVQPAELEDSGVYFCASSQEFRSGGGYTFGSGTRLTVV.

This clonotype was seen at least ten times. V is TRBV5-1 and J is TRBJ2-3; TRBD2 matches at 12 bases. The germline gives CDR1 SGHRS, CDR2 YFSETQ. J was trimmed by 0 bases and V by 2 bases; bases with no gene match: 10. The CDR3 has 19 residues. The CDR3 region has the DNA TGCGCCAGCAGCTTTGGACTAGCGGGGCCCGGAGCTAGCACAGATACGCAGTATTTT. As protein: CASSFGLAGPGASTDTQYF.

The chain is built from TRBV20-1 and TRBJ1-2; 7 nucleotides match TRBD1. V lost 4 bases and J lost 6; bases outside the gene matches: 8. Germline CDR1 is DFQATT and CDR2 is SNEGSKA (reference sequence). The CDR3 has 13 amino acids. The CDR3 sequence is CSATNRGLDGYTF. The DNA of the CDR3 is TGCAGTGCTACCAACAGGGGTTTGGATGGCTACACCTTC.

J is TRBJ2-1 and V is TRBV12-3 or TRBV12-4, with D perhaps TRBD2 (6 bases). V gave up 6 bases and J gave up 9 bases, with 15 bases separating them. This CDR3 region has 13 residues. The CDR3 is CASSPREDGEQFF. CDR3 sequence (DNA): TGTGCCAGCAGCCCCAGGGAGGATGGTGAGCAGTTCTTC.

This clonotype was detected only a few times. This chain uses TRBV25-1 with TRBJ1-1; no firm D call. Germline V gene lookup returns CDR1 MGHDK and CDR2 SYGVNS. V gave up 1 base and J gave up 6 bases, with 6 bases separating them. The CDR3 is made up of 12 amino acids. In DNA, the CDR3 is TGTGCCAGCAGTGAATCGGAGGCTGAAGCTTTCTTT. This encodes CASSESEAEAFF.

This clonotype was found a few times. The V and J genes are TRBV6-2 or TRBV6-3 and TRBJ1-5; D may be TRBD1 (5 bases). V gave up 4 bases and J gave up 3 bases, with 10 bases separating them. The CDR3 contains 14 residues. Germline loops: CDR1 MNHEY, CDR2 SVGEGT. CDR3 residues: CASSSPGFNQPQHF. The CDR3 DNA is TGTGCCAGCAGTTCCCCAGGGTTCAATCAGCCCCAGCATTTT.

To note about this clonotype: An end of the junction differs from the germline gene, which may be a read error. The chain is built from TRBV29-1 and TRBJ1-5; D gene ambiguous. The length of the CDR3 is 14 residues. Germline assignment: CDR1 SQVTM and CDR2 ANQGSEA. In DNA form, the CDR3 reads TGCAGCGCTGAATACCAGGATAGCAATCAGCCCCAGCATTTT. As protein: CSAEYQDSNQPQHF.

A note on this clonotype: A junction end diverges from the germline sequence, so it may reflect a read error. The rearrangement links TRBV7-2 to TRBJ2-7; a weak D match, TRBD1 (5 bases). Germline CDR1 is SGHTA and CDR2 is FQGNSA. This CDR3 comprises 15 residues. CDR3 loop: CASSLAGRSSYEQHF. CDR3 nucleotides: TGTGCCAGCAGCTTAGCGGGGCGGAGCTCCTACGAGCAGCACTTC.

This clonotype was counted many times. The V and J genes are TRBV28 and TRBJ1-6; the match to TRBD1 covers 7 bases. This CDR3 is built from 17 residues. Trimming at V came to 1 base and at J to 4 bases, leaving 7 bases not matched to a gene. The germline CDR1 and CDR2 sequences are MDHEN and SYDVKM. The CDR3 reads CASSLFWDSRYNSPLHF. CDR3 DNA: TGTGCCAGCAGTTTATTCTGGGACAGTAGATATAATTCACCCCTCCACTTT.

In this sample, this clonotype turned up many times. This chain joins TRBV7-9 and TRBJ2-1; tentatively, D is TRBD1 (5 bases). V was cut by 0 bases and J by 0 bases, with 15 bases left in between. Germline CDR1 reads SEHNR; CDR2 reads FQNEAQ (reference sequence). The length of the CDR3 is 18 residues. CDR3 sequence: CASSLAVGASLSYNEQFF. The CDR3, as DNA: TGTGCCAGCAGCTTAGCGGTTGGGGCTTCACTCTCCTACAATGAGCAGTTCTTC.

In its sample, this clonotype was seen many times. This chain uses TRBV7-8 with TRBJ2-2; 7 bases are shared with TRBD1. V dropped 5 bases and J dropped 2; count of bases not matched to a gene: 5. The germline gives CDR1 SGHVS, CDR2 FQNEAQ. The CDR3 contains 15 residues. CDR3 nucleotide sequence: TGTGCCAGCAGCCAAAGGGACAGAAACACCGGGGAGCTGTTTTTT. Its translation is CASSQRDRNTGELFF.

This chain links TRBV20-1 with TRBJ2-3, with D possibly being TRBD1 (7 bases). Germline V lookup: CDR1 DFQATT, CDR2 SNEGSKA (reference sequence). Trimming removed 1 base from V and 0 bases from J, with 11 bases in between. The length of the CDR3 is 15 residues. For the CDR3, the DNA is TGCAGTGCTAGAGCAGGGGGGACTAGCACAGATACGCAGTATTTT. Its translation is CSARAGGTSTDTQYF.

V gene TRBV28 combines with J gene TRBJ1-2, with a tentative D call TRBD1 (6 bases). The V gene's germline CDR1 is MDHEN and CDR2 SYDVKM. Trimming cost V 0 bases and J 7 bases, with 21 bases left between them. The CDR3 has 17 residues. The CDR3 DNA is TGTGCCAGCAGTTTATGGCTGGGGGCGGGCCCTATTTCTGGCTACACCTTC. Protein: CASSLWLGAGPISGYTF.

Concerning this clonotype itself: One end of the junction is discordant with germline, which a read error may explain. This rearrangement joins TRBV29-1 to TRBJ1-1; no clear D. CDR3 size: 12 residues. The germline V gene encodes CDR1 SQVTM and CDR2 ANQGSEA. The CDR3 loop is CSVDGLNTAAFF. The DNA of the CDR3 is TGCAGCGTTGACGGATTGAACACTGCAGCTTTCTTT.

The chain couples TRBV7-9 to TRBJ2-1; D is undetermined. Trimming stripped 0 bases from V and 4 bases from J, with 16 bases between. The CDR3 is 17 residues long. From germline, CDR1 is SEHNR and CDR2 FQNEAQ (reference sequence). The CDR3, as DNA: TGTGCCAGCAGCTTAGCGTCAGTTCCCGGCTCTTACAATGAGCAGTTCTTC. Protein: CASSLASVPGSYNEQFF.

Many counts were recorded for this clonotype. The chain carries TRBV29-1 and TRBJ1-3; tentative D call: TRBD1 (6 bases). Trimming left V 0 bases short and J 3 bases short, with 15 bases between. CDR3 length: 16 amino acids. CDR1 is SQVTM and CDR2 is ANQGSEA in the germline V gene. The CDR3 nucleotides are TGCAGCGTTGAAGATTGGGCAGGGGCACGTGGAAACACCATATATTTT. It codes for CSVEDWAGARGNTIYF.